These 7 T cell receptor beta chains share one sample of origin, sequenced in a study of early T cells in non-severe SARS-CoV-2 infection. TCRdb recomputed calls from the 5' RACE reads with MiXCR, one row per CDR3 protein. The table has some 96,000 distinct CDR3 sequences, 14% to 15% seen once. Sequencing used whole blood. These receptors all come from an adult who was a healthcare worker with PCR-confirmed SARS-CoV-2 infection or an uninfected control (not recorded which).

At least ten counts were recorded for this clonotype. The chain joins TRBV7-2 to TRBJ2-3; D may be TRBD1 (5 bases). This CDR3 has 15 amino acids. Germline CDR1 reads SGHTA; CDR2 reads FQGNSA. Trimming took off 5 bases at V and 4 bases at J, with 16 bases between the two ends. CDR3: CASSIQGSRADTQYF. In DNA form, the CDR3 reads TGTGCCAGCAGCATTCAGGGATCTCGAGCAGATACGCAGTATTTT. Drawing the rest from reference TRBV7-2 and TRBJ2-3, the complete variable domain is GAGVSQSPSNKVTEKGKDVELRCDPISGHTALYWYRQSLGQGLEFLIYFQGNSAPDKSGLPSDRFSAERTGGSVSTLTIQRTQQEDSAVYLCASSIQGSRADTQYFGPGTRLTVL.

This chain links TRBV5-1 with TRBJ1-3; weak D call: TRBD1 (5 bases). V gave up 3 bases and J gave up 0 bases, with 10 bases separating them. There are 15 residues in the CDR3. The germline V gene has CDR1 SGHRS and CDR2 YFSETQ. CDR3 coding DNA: TGCGCCAGCAGCTCCGGACAAGCCTCTGGAAACACCATATATTTT. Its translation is CASSSGQASGNTIYF.

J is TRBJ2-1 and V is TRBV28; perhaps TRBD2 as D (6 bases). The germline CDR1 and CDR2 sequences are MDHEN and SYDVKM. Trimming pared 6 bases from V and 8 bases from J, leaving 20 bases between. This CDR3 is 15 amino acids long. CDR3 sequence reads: CASRQTSTSLYEQFF. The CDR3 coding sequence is TGTGCCAGCAGACAGACTAGTACGTCGCTATATGAGCAGTTCTTC.

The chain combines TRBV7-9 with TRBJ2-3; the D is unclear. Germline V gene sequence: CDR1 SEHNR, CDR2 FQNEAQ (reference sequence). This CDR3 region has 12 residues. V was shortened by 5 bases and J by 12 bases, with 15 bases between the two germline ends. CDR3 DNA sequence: TGTGCCAGCAGCCAGGTTGAAGCGCCTCAGTATTTT. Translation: CASSQVEAPQYF.

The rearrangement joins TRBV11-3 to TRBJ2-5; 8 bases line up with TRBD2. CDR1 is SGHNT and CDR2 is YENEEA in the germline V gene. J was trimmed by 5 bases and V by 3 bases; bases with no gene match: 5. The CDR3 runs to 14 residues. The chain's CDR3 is CASSFGGAQETQYF. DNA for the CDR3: TGTGCCAGCAGCTTCGGGGGGGCACAGGAGACCCAGTACTTC.

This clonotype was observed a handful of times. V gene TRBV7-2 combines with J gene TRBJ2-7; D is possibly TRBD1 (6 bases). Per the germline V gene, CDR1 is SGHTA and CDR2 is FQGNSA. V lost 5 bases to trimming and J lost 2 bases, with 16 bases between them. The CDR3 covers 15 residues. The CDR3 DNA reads TGTGCCAGCAGCGTAGAAGCCAGGGGCGCCTACGAGCAGTACTTC. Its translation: CASSVEARGAYEQYF.

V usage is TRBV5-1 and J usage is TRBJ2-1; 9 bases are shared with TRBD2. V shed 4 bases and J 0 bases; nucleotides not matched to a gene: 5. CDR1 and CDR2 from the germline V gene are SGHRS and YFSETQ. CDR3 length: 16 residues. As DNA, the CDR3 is TGCGCCAGCAGCCCGGATAGCGGGAGCTCCTACAATGAGCAGTTCTTC. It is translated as CASSPDSGSSYNEQFF.